The 9 T cell receptor beta chains reported below all come from one sample, sequenced in a study of CD4 T cells in relation to SARS-CoV-2 and coronaviruses. CD4+ T cells from unexposed donors were obtained before the COVID-19 pandemic (2011-2018). Isolation of CD4+ T cells took place after around eleven days in culture. These receptors lack a known antigen. The protocol was immunoSEQ multiplex PCR, while the TCRdb copy is restricted to in-frame clones and leaves out a portion. The repertoire has 24,000 or so clones, around 75% of them found once; the top ten carry about 12%. Sequencing input: CD4+ T cells from PBMCs, cultured in vitro. These receptors originate from a human donor in good health.

The chain has TRBV12-3 or TRBV12-4 and TRBJ2-2; tentatively, D is TRBD1 (5 bases). The CDR3 is made up of 13 amino acids. With 5 bases removed from V and 1 base from J, the gap between germline ends came to 5 bases. The DNA of the CDR3 is TGTGCCAGCAGTACAGGGAACACCGGGGAGCTGTTTTTT. Its translation: CASSTGNTGELFF.

The V gene is TRBV6-1, the J gene TRBJ1-1; 7 bases match TRBD1. V was pared by 1 base and J by 5 bases, with 7 bases of the junction left unmatched. This CDR3 is built from 15 residues. CDR1 and CDR2 (germline): MNHNS, SASEGT. The CDR3 nucleotides are TGTGCCAGCAGTGAAGGGGCCGGGACAGTAACTGAAGCTTTCTTT. It encodes CASSEGAGTVTEAFF.

Comment on this clone: An end of the junction does not agree with germline; a read error may underlie this. The chain carries TRBV12-3 or TRBV12-4 and TRBJ1-1; D is unclear. CDR3 length: 13 amino acids. CDR3 amino acids: CASSYNLKTEAFF. CDR3 DNA: TGTGCCAGCAGTTACAACCTGAAGACTGAAGCTTTCTTT.

This chain joins TRBV28 and TRBJ2-1; D may be TRBD1 (10 bases). Germline CDR1 MDHEN, CDR2 SYDVKM. Trimming took 7 bases from V and 8 from J, leaving 36 bases between them. The CDR3 runs to 20 residues. CDR3 loop: CASNKSGTGVAGDRTDEQFF. Written as DNA, the CDR3 is TGTGCCAGCAACAAATCCGGGACAGGGGTAGCGGGAGACCGTACCGATGAGCAGTTCTTC.

DNA of the CDR3: TGTGCCAGCAGCCAAGACGTTTTCCCTTACAATGAGCAGTTCTTC. Translated: CASSQDVFPYNEQFF. The J gene is TRBJ2-1, the V gene TRBV3-1 (or the pseudogene TRBV3-2), with D uncertain. The CDR3 is 15 residues long. Trimming shortened V by 0 bases and J by 4 bases, and 10 bases separated the two germline ends. Germline values: CDR1 LGHDT, CDR2 YNNKEL (reference sequence).

The chain is built from TRBV3-1 (or the pseudogene TRBV3-2) and TRBJ2-2; TRBD1 aligns across 7 bases. There are 15 residues in the CDR3. Losses at the gene ends were 4 bases for V and 2 bases for J; bases not matched to a gene: 4. Germline CDR1 reads LGHDT; CDR2 reads YNNKEL (reference sequence). CDR3 protein: CASSPGTDNTGELFF. In DNA form, the CDR3 reads TGTGCCAGCAGCCCCGGGACAGATAACACCGGGGAGCTGTTTTTT.

V gene TRBV7-3 combines with J gene TRBJ2-4, with TRBD2 matching over 11 bases. Germline CDR1 reads SGHTA; CDR2 reads FQGTGA. CDR3 length: 15 residues. V shed 3 bases, J shed 6 bases, and the junction held 4 bases outside the gene matches. CDR3: CASSLGSGRGNIQYF. The CDR3 DNA reads as TGTGCCAGCAGCTTGGGTAGCGGGAGGGGAAACATTCAGTACTTC.

The chain carries TRBV27 and TRBJ2-1; 8 bases fit TRBD2. The V segment lost 7 bases and the J segment 3 bases; nucleotides outside the gene matches: 5. CDR3 size: 14 residues. Germline values: CDR1 MNHEY, CDR2 SMNVEV (reference sequence). Written as DNA, the CDR3 is TGTGCCAGCATCCCGGCGGGGGGCTACAATGAGCAGTTCTTC. This sequence encodes CASIPAGGYNEQFF.

The V and J genes are TRBV18 and TRBJ2-3, with 7 bases fitting TRBD1. The germline V gene has CDR1 KGHSH and CDR2 LQKENI. The length of the CDR3 is 16 residues. The V segment lost 4 bases and the J segment 2 bases; nucleotides outside the gene matches: 9. The CDR3 is CASSHGTDLDTDTQYF. The CDR3 nucleotides read TGTGCCAGCTCACATGGGACAGACCTCGACACAGATACGCAGTATTTT.